The TCR beta chain under discussion was sequenced for a study of Ad26.COV2.S vaccination and SARS-CoV-2 variants. Broader study findings: Vaccine recipients had higher spike-specific TCR breadth than placebo recipients.

CDR3 length: 15 amino acids. Germline-derived CDR1 and CDR2 are SGHDT and YYEEEE. Trimming left V 2 bases short and J 4 bases short, with 12 bases between. As concerns this clone: The antigen remains undetermined.

The treatment here: 19 received Ad26.COV2.S at low or high dose, single or two shots; 5 received placebo; per-sample allocation not given. Sampling happened 63 days after the first vaccine or placebo injection. This table comes from immunoSEQ multiplex PCR, and its TCRdb copy is limited to in-frame clones, with some not included. The sample yields 500,000 or so clones, around nine tenths seen once. The rearrangement uses TRBV5-6 and TRBJ1-4; D gene unclear. The sequence was collected from a person between 18 and 65 years old who received the Ad26.COV2.S COVID-19 vaccine or a placebo. Sequenced material: peripheral blood, taken in a trial of Ad26.COV2.S vaccine versus placebo. In DNA, the CDR3 is TGTGCCAGCAGCTTCTCAGCTGGGTTTAATGAAAAACTGTTTTTT. It encodes CASSFSAGFNEKLFF. The full variable domain, rest sourced from reference TRBV5-6 and TRBJ1-4, is DAGVTQSPTHLIKTRGQQVTLRCSPKSGHDTVSWYQQALGQGPQFIFQYYEEEERQRGNFPDRFSGHQFPNYSSELNVNALLLGDSALYLCASSFSAGFNEKLFFGSGTQLSVL.